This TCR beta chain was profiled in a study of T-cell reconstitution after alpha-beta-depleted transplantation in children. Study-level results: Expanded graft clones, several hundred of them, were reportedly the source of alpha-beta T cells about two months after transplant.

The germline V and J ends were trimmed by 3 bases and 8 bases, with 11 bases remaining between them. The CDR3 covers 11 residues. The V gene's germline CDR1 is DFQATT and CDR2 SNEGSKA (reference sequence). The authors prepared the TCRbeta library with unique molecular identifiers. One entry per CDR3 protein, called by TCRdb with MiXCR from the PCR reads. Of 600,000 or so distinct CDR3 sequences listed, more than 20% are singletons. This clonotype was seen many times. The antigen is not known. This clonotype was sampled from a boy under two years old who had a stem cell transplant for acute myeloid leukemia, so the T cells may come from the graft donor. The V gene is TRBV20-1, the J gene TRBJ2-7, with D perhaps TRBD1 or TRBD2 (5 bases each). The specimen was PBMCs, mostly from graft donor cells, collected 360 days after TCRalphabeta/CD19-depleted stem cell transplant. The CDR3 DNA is TGCAGTGCTAGGGGTGGGACCCAGCAGTACTTC. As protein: CSARGGTQQYF.